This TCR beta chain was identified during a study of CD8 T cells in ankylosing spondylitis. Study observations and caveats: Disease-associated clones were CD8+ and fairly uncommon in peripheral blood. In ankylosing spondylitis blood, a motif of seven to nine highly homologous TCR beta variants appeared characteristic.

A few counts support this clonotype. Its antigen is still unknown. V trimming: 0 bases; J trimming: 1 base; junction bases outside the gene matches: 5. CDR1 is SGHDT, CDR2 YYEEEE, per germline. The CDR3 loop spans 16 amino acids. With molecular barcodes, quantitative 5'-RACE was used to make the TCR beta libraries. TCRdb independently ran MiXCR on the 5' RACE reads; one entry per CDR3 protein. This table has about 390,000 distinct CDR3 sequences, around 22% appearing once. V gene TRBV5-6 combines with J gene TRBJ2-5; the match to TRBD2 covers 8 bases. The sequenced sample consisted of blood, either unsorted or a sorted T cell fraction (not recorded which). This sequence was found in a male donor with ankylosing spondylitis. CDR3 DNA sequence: TGTGCCAGCAGCTTGGGTGGTAGCGGGGCCCAAGAGACCCAGTACTTC. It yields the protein CASSLGGSGAQETQYF.